Sequencing of this T cell receptor beta chain was carried out in a study of CD8 T cells in ankylosing spondylitis. Whole-study findings and limits: Disease-linked clones had a CD8+ phenotype and relatively low frequency in peripheral blood.

Germline V lookup: CDR1 DFQATT, CDR2 SNEGSKA (reference sequence). The CDR3 covers 14 residues. Trimming left V 0 bases short and J 7 bases short, with 13 bases between. TCRdb re-analysed the 5' RACE reads in MiXCR, keeping a single row per CDR3 protein. The top ten hold roughly 34% of the sample, which has 250,000 or so distinct CDR3 sequences, 15% to 20% seen once. This clonotype was seen more than once but under ten times. Its matching antigen is unknown. This TCR derives from a male donor with ankylosing spondylitis or in good health (not recorded which). The chain is built from TRBV20-1 and TRBJ2-1; TRBD2 might be the D (5 bases). Material: blood, either unsorted or a sorted T cell fraction (not recorded which). This chain's CDR3 is CSARERELWNEQFF. DNA for the CDR3: TGCAGTGCTAGAGAACGGGAACTTTGGAATGAGCAGTTCTTC.